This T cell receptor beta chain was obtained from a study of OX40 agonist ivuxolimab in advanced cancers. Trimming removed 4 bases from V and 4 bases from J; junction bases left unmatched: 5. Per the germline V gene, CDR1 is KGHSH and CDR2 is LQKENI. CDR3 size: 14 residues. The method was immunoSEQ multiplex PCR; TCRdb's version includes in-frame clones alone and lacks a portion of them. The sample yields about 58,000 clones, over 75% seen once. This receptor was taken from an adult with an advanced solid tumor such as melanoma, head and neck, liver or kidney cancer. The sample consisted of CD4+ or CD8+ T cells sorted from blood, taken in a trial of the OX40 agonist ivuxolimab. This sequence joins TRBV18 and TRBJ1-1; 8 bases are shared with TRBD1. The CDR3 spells CASSRDRGSTEAFF. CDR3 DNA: TGTGCCAGCTCACGTGACAGGGGAAGCACTGAAGCTTTCTTT.